Listed below are T cell receptor beta chains from one sample, sequenced in a study of vaccination effects on CD4 cells after COVID-19. Sequenced by immunoSEQ multiplex PCR; TCRdb stores in-frame clones only, minus some. The repertoire holds about 46,000 clones, with about four fifths as singletons. What these receptors recognize is not known. Sequences were derived from CD4+ T cells from PBMCs cultured with HCoV-OC43 spike peptides, sampled after COVID-19 vaccination. The source is a human donor who received a COVID-19 vaccine. Both conserved end residues are part of each CDR3. The D gene is left open where the match is weak. Not every row has a clone size; where given, it reads once, few, many or a size class.

j_call d_call v_call clone_size cdr3_aa cdr3_nt
TRBJ1-2 TRBD1 TRBV2 - CASSRQGFDTF TGTGCCAGCAGTAGACAGGGTTTCGACACCTTC
TRBJ2-5 TRBD2 TRBV11-3 - CASSLGLASTLQETQYF TGTGCCAGCAGCCTAGGACTAGCGAGTACCCTTCAAGAGACCCAGTACTTC
TRBJ1-2 TRBD1 TRBV19 - CASSWGQPLGGYTF TGTGCCAGTAGTTGGGGACAGCCGTTGGGAGGCTACACCTTC
TRBJ2-5 - TRBV7-9 few CASRNRQDQETQYF TGTGCCAGCAGAAACCGACAAGACCAAGAGACCCAGTACTTC
TRBJ2-1 - TRBV11-2 - CASSSPRSSYNEQFF TGTGCCAGCAGCTCCCCGCGGAGCTCCTACAATGAGCAGTTCTTC
TRBJ1-1 TRBD1 TRBV5-1 - CASSLTGEVTEAFF TGCGCCAGCAGCTTAACAGGGGAAGTCACTGAAGCTTTCTTT
TRBJ1-5 - TRBV5-3 - CARSFRGKKVQPQHF TGTGCCAGAAGCTTTAGGGGGAAGAAGGTTCAGCCCCAGCATTTT
TRBJ1-4 - TRBV11-2 - CASSSQTVATNEKLFF TGTGCCAGCAGCTCCCAGACAGTTGCAACTAATGAAAAACTGTTTTTT
TRBJ1-2 TRBD1 TRBV19 - CASIPYRTAGTGADSNYGYTF TGTGCCAGTATTCCTTATCGAACAGCCGGGACAGGGGCTGACTCTAACTATGGCTACACCTTC
TRBJ2-1 - TRBV11-2 - CASSYRVDEQFF TGTGCCAGCAGCTACAGGGTCGACGAGCAGTTCTTC
TRBJ1-5 - TRBV6-5 once CASSRGRGPNQPQHF TGTGCCAGCTCCCGGGGGAGGGGCCCCAATCAGCCCCAGCATTTT
TRBJ2-3 - TRBV19 - CASSIGPKQYF TGTGCCAGTAGTATAGGCCCTAAGCAGTATTTT
TRBJ1-1 TRBD1 TRBV5-6 - CASSLWGQGKGTEAFF TGTGCCAGCAGCTTGTGGGGACAGGGGAAAGGAACTGAAGCTTTCTTT
TRBJ2-4 - TRBV12-5 - CASGLVRRSTIAKNIQYF TGTGCTAGTGGTTTGGTACGTCGCTCGACCATAGCCAAAAACATTCAGTACTTC
TRBJ1-3 - TRBV10-2 few CASRPTEGNSGNTIYF TGCGCCAGCAGGCCGACCGAGGGGAACTCTGGAAACACCATATATTTT
TRBJ1-5 - TRBV2 - CASSESGFNQPQHF TGTGCCAGCAGTGAATCGGGTTTCAATCAGCCCCAGCATTTT
TRBJ2-1 TRBD2 TRBV15 - CATSRESSGRAYNEQFF TGTGCCACCAGCAGAGAATCTAGCGGGAGGGCCTACAATGAGCAGTTCTTC
TRBJ2-5 - TRBV5-1 - CASSPDLQETQYF TGCGCCAGCAGCCCGGACTTACAAGAGACCCAGTACTTC
TRBJ2-3 - TRBV19 - CASSKRMAGRTDTQYF TGTGCCAGTAGCAAAAGGATGGCAGGGAGAACAGATACGCAGTATTTT
TRBJ2-1 TRBD2 TRBV29-1 - CSVRTSGISEQFF TGCAGCGTTCGGACTAGCGGGATCAGTGAGCAGTTCTTC
TRBJ1-2 - TRBV12-2 - CASHVDTGCRDYGYTF TGTGCAAGTCACGTAGATACGGGGTGCCGAGACTATGGCTACACCTTC
TRBJ2-5 - TRBV18 - CASSSRETQYF TGTGCCAGCTCATCGCGGGAGACCCAGTACTTC
TRBJ1-2 TRBD1 TRBV5-1 - CASSSGQENGYTF TGCGCCAGCAGCTCGGGACAGGAAAATGGCTACACCTTC
TRBJ2-7 TRBD1 TRBV5-1 - CASSLASKDRARQYF TGCGCCAGCAGCTTGGCCTCCAAGGACAGGGCGAGGCAGTACTTC
TRBJ1-2 - TRBV3-1/TRBV3-2 - CASSPFGRGYTF TGTGCCAGCAGCCCTTTTGGGAGAGGCTACACCTTC
TRBJ1-5 - TRBV7-9 - CASSLGNTGPQHF TGTGCCAGCAGCCTTGGGAATACCGGGCCCCAGCATTTT
TRBJ1-2 - TRBV27 - CASSLGVDLYGYTF TGTGCCAGCAGTTTGGGGGTGGACCTCTATGGCTACACCTTC
TRBJ2-1 - TRBV5-1 - CASIQNNEQFF TGCGCCAGCATCCAGAACAATGAGCAGTTCTTC
TRBJ2-6 - TRBV19 few CASSITGSGANVLTF TGTGCCAGTAGTATAACAGGTTCTGGGGCCAACGTCCTGACTTTC
TRBJ1-2 - TRBV12-3/TRBV12-4 - CASSGGIRSYTF TGTGCCAGCAGTGGAGGGATTCGGAGCTACACCTTC
TRBJ1-5 - TRBV4-1 - CASSQDSLTGGAWNQPQHF TGCGCCAGCAGCCAAGATAGTTTAACTGGCGGGGCGTGGAATCAGCCCCAGCATTTT
TRBJ2-3 TRBD2 TRBV5-5 - CASSFMTSGVADTQYF TGTGCCAGCAGCTTCATGACTAGCGGGGTAGCAGATACGCAGTATTTT
TRBJ2-2 TRBD1 TRBV27 few CASSAPTGGTGELFF TGTGCCAGCAGCGCCCCGACAGGGGGCACCGGGGAGCTGTTTTTT
TRBJ2-2 - TRBV29-1 - CSVEQNANTGELFF TGCAGCGTTGAACAGAACGCGAACACCGGGGAGCTGTTTTTT
TRBJ1-5 TRBD1 TRBV19 - CASRQPTGVVNQPQHF TGTGCCAGTAGACAACCCACAGGGGTTGTCAATCAGCCCCAGCATTTT
TRBJ1-1 TRBD1 TRBV7-9 - CASSPRQGNEAFF TGTGCCAGCAGCCCCCGACAGGGCAATGAAGCTTTCTTT
TRBJ2-1 - TRBV5-4 few CASSLRSGSYNEQFF TGTGCCAGCAGCTTGAGGAGCGGTTCTTACAATGAGCAGTTCTTC
TRBJ2-7 - TRBV4-2 - CASSQDLGTAYEQYF TGTGCCAGCAGCCAAGATTTGGGAACAGCGTACGAGCAGTACTTC
TRBJ1-1 - TRBV10-1 large CASKPTGLHTEAFF TGCGCCAGCAAACCTACAGGATTACACACTGAAGCTTTCTTT
TRBJ2-2 - TRBV24-1 - CATSPTSNTGELFF TGTGCCACCAGTCCTACCAGCAACACCGGGGAGCTGTTTTTT